The 13 T cell receptor beta chains presented below share a single source sample, sequenced in a study of blood T cells in healthy people across ages. Through a sample-barcoded 5' primer and a J-beta primer mix, a second PCR was run for roughly 7 to 12 cycles. MiXCR was run by TCRdb on the 5' RACE reads, yielding one entry per CDR3 protein. Among 2 million or so distinct CDR3 sequences listed, about 49% were seen once. Sequencing was carried out using blood. These receptors came from a woman in her thirties or forties in good health.

This clonotype came up a few times. CDR3 sequence (DNA): TGTGCCAGCAGCCTAGGGGACAGGATCCCCTATGGCTACACCTTC. Amino acids: CASSLGDRIPYGYTF. J is TRBJ1-2 and V is TRBV7-2; 8 positions match TRBD1. Germline loops: CDR1 SGHTA, CDR2 FQGNSA. Trimming cost V 5 bases and J 4 bases; bases outside gene matches: 9. The CDR3 totals 15 residues.

This clonotype has a handful of counts. V gene TRBV7-2 combines with J gene TRBJ2-5; TRBD1 is a possible D gene (6 bases). Germline values: CDR1 SGHTA, CDR2 FQGNSA. There are 15 residues in the CDR3. V lost 3 bases to trimming and J lost 1 base, with 12 bases between them. The CDR3 region is CASSLVQGSQETQYF. For the CDR3, the DNA is TGTGCCAGCAGCTTGGTACAGGGCTCCCAAGAGACCCAGTACTTC.

The gene calls are TRBV5-5 and TRBJ2-3; TRBD1 agrees at 9 bases. CDR1 and CDR2 (germline): SGHKS, YYEKEE (reference sequence). This CDR3 comprises 17 residues. V was pared by 0 bases and J by 4 bases, with 9 bases of the junction left unmatched. The CDR3 sequence is CASSLGDRVWGADTQYF. Here the CDR3 DNA reads TGTGCCAGCAGCTTGGGGGACAGGGTGTGGGGCGCAGATACGCAGTATTTT.

This chain connects TRBV20-1 to TRBJ2-1; D possibly corresponds to TRBD1 (5 bases). The CDR3 has 14 residues. From germline, CDR1 is DFQATT and CDR2 SNEGSKA (reference sequence). Trimming removed 6 bases from V and 1 base from J, with 13 bases in between. In nucleotides, the CDR3 is TGCAGTGCGGAAAGCAGGGTATCCTACAATGAGCAGTTCTTC. This translates into CSAESRVSYNEQFF.

This clonotype has more than one count but fewer than ten. The rearrangement uses TRBV7-2 and TRBJ2-5, with a tentative D call TRBD1 (5 bases). V lost 2 bases, J lost 2 bases, and 9 bases lay in between. The CDR3 has 14 amino acids. Germline-derived CDR1 and CDR2 are SGHTA and FQGNSA. The CDR3 nucleotides read TGTGCCAGCAGCTTATCGGCAGGGCAAGAGACCCAGTACTTC. Its protein product is CASSLSAGQETQYF.

V gene TRBV27 combines with J gene TRBJ1-4; the match to TRBD1 covers 9 bases. V shed 6 bases and J 7 bases; nucleotides not matched to a gene: 6. The length of the CDR3 is 14 residues. Germline CDR1 is MNHEY and CDR2 is SMNVEV (reference sequence). CDR3 in amino acids: CASSGDRVREKLFF. DNA of the CDR3: TGTGCCAGCAGCGGGGACAGGGTTCGTGAAAAACTGTTTTTT. The whole variable domain, remainder taken from reference TRBV27 and TRBJ1-4, is EAQVTQNPRYLITVTGKKLTVTCSQNMNHEYMSWYRQDPGLGLRQIYYSMNVEVTDKGDVPEGYKVSRKEKRNFPLILESPSPNQTSLYFCASSGDRVREKLFFGSGTQLSVL.

This clonotype was seen a handful of times. The gene calls are TRBV12-3 or TRBV12-4 and TRBJ2-5, with D possibly matching TRBD2 (5 bases). V lost 4 bases and J lost 1, with 19 bases in between. The CDR3 extends over 17 amino acids. The CDR3 reads CASSSLRGSITQETQYF. The CDR3 nucleotides read TGTGCCAGCAGTTCCCTACGAGGGTCCATAACCCAAGAGACCCAGTACTTC.

This chain uses TRBV5-1 with TRBJ2-4; D gene ambiguous. The DNA matches TRBJ2-7 better at its end, which makes the J call doubtful. CDR1 and CDR2 from the germline V gene are SGHRS and YFSETQ. There are 13 residues in the CDR3. The CDR3 sequence: CASSYAITYEQYF. The CDR3 DNA sequence: TGCGCCAGCAGCTACGCCATAACCTACGAGCAGTACTTC.

The chain is built from TRBV2 and TRBJ2-7; 7 positions agree with TRBD2. The J call may be incorrect, as the DNA end agrees better with TRBJ2-5. The V gene's germline CDR1 is SNHLY and CDR2 FYNNEI. The CDR3 is 15 amino acids. The CDR3 spells CASSEMRLAKETQYF. DNA for the CDR3: TGTGCCAGCAGTGAAATGAGACTAGCTAAAGAGACCCAGTACTTC.

This clonotype has more than one count but fewer than ten. V is TRBV5-1 and J is TRBJ2-1; weak D call: TRBD2 (5 bases). Germline CDR1 and CDR2: SGHRS and YFSETQ. Trimming cost V 6 bases and J 2 bases, with 12 bases left between them. The length of the CDR3 is 14 residues. CDR3 sequence: CASIQDSTYNEQFF. Here the CDR3 DNA reads TGCGCCAGCATTCAGGACTCTACCTACAATGAGCAGTTCTTC.

The table lists this clonotype with a few counts. V and J are TRBV5-4 and TRBJ2-7; TRBD2 matches at 7 bases. The CDR3 contains 14 residues. The V gene end was trimmed by 4 bases and the J gene end by 1 base; junction bases not matched to a gene: 5. Germline V gene sequence: CDR1 SGHNT, CDR2 YYREEE (reference sequence). The CDR3 nucleotides read TGTGCCAGCAGCCCCATAGCGGGTTCCTACGAGCAGTACTTC. Protein product: CASSPIAGSYEQYF.

The chain joins TRBV7-9 to TRBJ1-4; a weak D match, TRBD1 (5 bases). This CDR3 region has 15 residues. From germline, CDR1 is SEHNR and CDR2 FQNEAQ (reference sequence). Trimming took 5 bases from V and 0 from J, leaving 10 bases between them. CDR3: CASSRETATNEKLFF. CDR3 coding DNA: TGTGCCAGCAGCCGTGAGACAGCAACTAATGAAAAACTGTTTTTT.

This clonotype was detected a few times. In DNA, the CDR3 is TGTGCCAGCAGTGAGGGACTAGCGGGGGGGCTCCAAGAGACCCAGTACTTC. Amino acid sequence: CASSEGLAGGLQETQYF. V usage is TRBV6-1 and J usage is TRBJ2-5; TRBD2 agrees at 16 bases. There are 17 residues in the CDR3. Germline CDR1 reads MNHNS; CDR2 reads SASEGT. Trimming removed 3 bases from V and 1 base from J; junction bases left unmatched: 2.